These 25 T cell receptor beta chains share one sample of origin, sequenced in a study of cytomegalovirus exposure and HLA in healthy donors. The PCR employed 60 Vbeta primers together with 13 Jbeta primers. Profiled with immunoSEQ multiplex PCR; TCRdb holds only in-frame clones, not every one. The sample lists more than 40,000 clones; around 85% were seen once. Specimen: PBMCs. The receptors were sampled from a man between 50 and 59 years old in good health and CMV-seronegative.

The V and J genes are TRBV2 and TRBJ2-6; 7 bases are shared with TRBD2. The CDR3 sequence is 17 residues long. The trim removed 7 bases at V and 2 bases at J, leaving 11 bases unmatched. The germline V gene encodes CDR1 SNHLY and CDR2 FYNNEI. CDR3 nucleotides: TGTGCCAGCACCTCGCGGGGGAGGGGAACTGGGGCCAACGTCCTGACTTTC. Residues: CASTSRGRGTGANVLTF.

The J gene is TRBJ1-4, the V gene TRBV4-1; D may be TRBD1 (6 bases). The CDR3 has 17 residues. The germline V and J ends were trimmed by 0 bases and 4 bases, with 15 bases remaining between them. From germline, CDR1 is MGHRA and CDR2 YSYEKL. CDR3 residues: CASSQEDSTGGNEKLFF. The CDR3 region has the DNA TGCGCCAGCAGCCAAGAAGACTCGACAGGAGGTAATGAAAAACTGTTTTTT.

The CDR3 is CSGTGVRDDLADTQYF. The CDR3 coding sequence is TGCAGCGGGACTGGAGTGCGGGATGACCTTGCAGATACGCAGTATTTT. The chain employs TRBV29-1 and TRBJ2-3; D may be TRBD2 (6 bases). The CDR3 totals 16 residues. The V end was cut by 7 bases, the J end by 4 bases, with 24 bases between. The germline gives CDR1 SQVTM, CDR2 ANQGSEA.

This clone was seen a few times. The V and J genes are TRBV5-4 and TRBJ2-3; D is possibly TRBD2 (7 bases). Germline V gene sequence: CDR1 SGHNT, CDR2 YYREEE (reference sequence). The V end was cut by 5 bases, the J end by 6 bases, with 19 bases between. The CDR3 is 15 amino acids. The CDR3 here is CASRGGGVHGDTQYF. The DNA of the CDR3 is TGTGCCAGCAGGGGAGGGGGGGTCCATGGCGATACGCAGTATTTT.

A word on this clone: This specimen includes other DNA sequences encoding the same CDR3. The chain combines TRBV2 with TRBJ1-5, with D uncertain. The V and J ends lost 6 bases and 2 bases respectively, with 5 bases between them. This CDR3 is built from 12 residues. CDR1 SNHLY and CDR2 FYNNEI come from the germline V gene. The CDR3 spells CASSGGNQPQHF. The CDR3, as DNA: TGTGCCAGCAGCGGGGGCAATCAGCCCCAGCATTTT. Supplemented by reference TRBV2 and TRBJ1-5, the full variable domain reads EPEVTQTPSHQVTQMGQEVILRCVPISNHLYFYWYRQILGQKVEFLVSFYNNEISEKSEIFDDQFSVERPDGSNFTLKIRSTKLEDSAMYFCASSGGNQPQHFGDGTRLSIL.

The genes are TRBV7-9 and TRBJ2-3; 8 bases map to TRBD2. This CDR3 is built from 17 residues. Germline loops: CDR1 SEHNR, CDR2 FQNEAQ (reference sequence). The trim removed 1 base at V and 4 bases at J, leaving 10 bases unmatched. The CDR3 loop is CASSLGSSAGAPDTQYF. The CDR3 nucleotides are TGTGCCAGCAGCTTAGGCTCCTCAGCGGGGGCACCAGATACGCAGTATTTT.

This chain connects TRBV2 to TRBJ2-3; 11 bases map to TRBD2. V lost 4 bases, J lost 0 bases, and 3 bases stayed unmatched. CDR1 and CDR2 from the germline V gene are SNHLY and FYNNEI. The CDR3 runs 16 residues. DNA for the CDR3: TGTGCCAGCAGTGCCTGGACTAGCGGGAGCACAGATACGCAGTATTTT. It translates to CASSAWTSGSTDTQYF. Together with reference TRBV2 and TRBJ2-3, the CDR3 gives the full variable domain: EPEVTQTPSHQVTQMGQEVILRCVPISNHLYFYWYRQILGQKVEFLVSFYNNEISEKSEIFDDQFSVERPDGSNFTLKIRSTKLEDSAMYFCASSAWTSGSTDTQYFGPGTRLTVL.

V gene TRBV7-2 combines with J gene TRBJ2-1; 7 bases align to TRBD2. From germline, CDR1 is SGHTA and CDR2 FQGNSA. The CDR3 is made up of 17 amino acids. J gave up 6 bases and V 4 bases, and 15 bases lay outside the gene matches. The CDR3 nucleotides are TGTGCCAGCAGCTGGGGAAGCGCGGGAAGCGGGACCAATGAGCAGTTCTTC. Its translation: CASSWGSAGSGTNEQFF.

This clone was picked up one time. The J gene is TRBJ2-7, the V gene TRBV4-3; TRBD2 agrees at 7 bases. Germline V gene sequence: CDR1 LGHNA, CDR2 YSLEER. Trimming took 5 bases from V and 7 from J; bases not matched to a gene: 17. The CDR3 spans 16 residues. CDR3 coding DNA: TGCGCCAGCAGCTGGTCCCGTCGGACTAGGACGGGGGAGCAGTACTTC. Translated, it gives CASSWSRRTRTGEQYF.

The rearrangement uses TRBV28 and TRBJ2-5; 10 nucleotides match TRBD2. The J call may be in error: the DNA end matches TRBJ2-7 better. Germline CDR1 is MDHEN and CDR2 is SYDVKM. The CDR3 runs to 17 residues. The CDR3: CASTGRLAGVGSYEQYF. CDR3 DNA: TGTGCCAGCACCGGGAGGCTAGCGGGAGTGGGCTCCTACGAGCAGTACTTC.

With regard to this clone: Other DNA sequences in this sample translate to the same CDR3. This chain joins TRBV7-2 and TRBJ2-3, with D unresolved. This CDR3 spans 16 amino acids. Trimming removed 5 bases at V and 0 bases at J, with 15 bases between. Per germline, CDR1 SGHTA and CDR2 FQGNSA. CDR3 in amino acids: CASSLVSSQSTDTQYF. The CDR3 DNA sequence: TGTGCCAGCAGCCTAGTTTCCTCTCAGAGCACAGATACGCAGTATTTT. Together with reference TRBV7-2 and TRBJ2-3, the CDR3 gives the full variable domain: GAGVSQSPSNKVTEKGKDVELRCDPISGHTALYWYRQSLGQGLEFLIYFQGNSAPDKSGLPSDRFSAERTGGSVSTLTIQRTQQEDSAVYLCASSLVSSQSTDTQYFGPGTRLTVL.

The V call is TRBV7-3, the J call TRBJ1-1; 8 nucleotides align to TRBD1. The trim removed 3 bases at V and 10 bases at J, leaving 10 bases unmatched. Germline V CDR1 and CDR2: SGHTA, FQGTGA. The CDR3 covers 14 residues. CDR3 DNA sequence: TGTGCCAGCAGCTTGGGTGGGACAGGAGCAATAGCTTTCTTT. Protein product: CASSLGGTGAIAFF.

This clone appeared a few times. The chain is built from TRBV15 and TRBJ1-2, with D unclear. Trimming shortened V by 3 bases and J by 7 bases, and 9 bases separated the two germline ends. CDR1 and CDR2 from the germline V gene are LNHNV and YYDKDF (reference sequence). The CDR3 is 12 residues long. CDR3 sequence (DNA): TGTGCCACCAGCAGGGGAGGAGTTGGCTACACCTTC. Translating gives CATSRGGVGYTF. Combining the CDR3 with reference TRBV15 and TRBJ1-2 gives the whole variable domain DAMVIQNPRYQVTQFGKPVTLSCSQTLNHNVMYWYQQKSSQAPKLLFHYYDKDFNNEADTPDNFQSRRPNTSFCFLDIRSPGLGDTAMYLCATSRGGVGYTFGSGTRLTVV.

V and J are TRBV4-3 and TRBJ1-1; 7 bases line up with TRBD1. The CDR3 covers 16 residues. V lost 0 bases to trimming and J lost 4 bases; unmatched junction nucleotides: 8. Looked up from germline, CDR1 is LGHNA and CDR2 is YSLEER. CDR3 sequence (DNA): TGCGCCAGCAGCCAAGACGCGACAGGGTACTCCACTGAAGCTTTCTTT. It specifies CASSQDATGYSTEAFF.

This clone was seen more than once but under ten times. The chain recombines TRBV2 with TRBJ2-7, with 15 bases that match TRBD2. The ends lost 2 bases at V and 0 bases at J; junction bases unmatched: 5. The germline gives CDR1 SNHLY, CDR2 FYNNEI. This CDR3 has 18 residues. The CDR3 region has the DNA TGTGCCAGCAGTGAACCCTGGACTAGCGGGAGGGCCTCCTACGAGCAGTACTTC. Translated, it gives CASSEPWTSGRASYEQYF.

This clone was counted only a few times. The V gene is TRBV7-3, the J gene TRBJ2-5; D is perhaps TRBD2 (6 bases). Between the trimmed V and J ends, which lost 0 bases and 2 bases, there was a span of 13 bases. Germline V gene lookup returns CDR1 SGHTA and CDR2 FQGTGA. The CDR3 loop spans 16 amino acids. In DNA, the CDR3 is TGTGCCAGCAGCTTAACCGGGGACTCCACACAAGAGACCCAGTACTTC. It translates to CASSLTGDSTQETQYF.

This chain connects TRBV11-1 to TRBJ2-5; 9 nucleotides match TRBD2. J lost 5 bases, V lost 0 bases, and 4 bases had no gene match. The CDR3 is 15 residues long. Germline lookup yields CDR1 SGHAT and CDR2 FQDESV (reference sequence). The CDR3 nucleotides read TGTGCCAGCAGCTTAGCGGCGGGGGGGAGGGAGACCCAGTACTTC. Its protein is CASSLAAGGRETQYF. Supplemented by reference TRBV11-1 and TRBJ2-5, the full variable domain reads EAEVAQSPRYKITEKSQAVAFWCDPISGHATLYWYRQILGQGPELLVQFQDESVVDDSQLPKDRFSAERLKGVDSTLKIQPAELGDSAMYLCASSLAAGGRETQYFGPGTRLLVL.

This chain joins TRBV19 and TRBJ1-2, with 7 bases identical to TRBD1. The CDR3 is made up of 14 amino acids. Germline V CDR1 and CDR2: LNHDA, SQIVND (reference sequence). V was pared by 5 bases and J by 8 bases, with 11 bases of the junction left unmatched. The CDR3 loop reads CASSLQGPLGGYTF. CDR3 coding DNA: TGTGCCAGTAGTTTACAGGGGCCCCTAGGGGGCTACACCTTC.

CDR3 sequence reads: CASSRDTIQETQYF. For the CDR3, the DNA is TGTGCCAGCAGCAGAGACACCATCCAAGAGACCCAGTACTTC. V gene TRBV5-6 combines with J gene TRBJ2-5; no clear D. The CDR3 has 14 residues. V was cut by 4 bases and J by 1 base, with 11 bases left in between. Per the germline V gene, CDR1 is SGHDT and CDR2 is YYEEEE.

The V and J genes are TRBV27 and TRBJ2-7; 9 nucleotides align to TRBD2. The CDR3 length is 15 residues. Germline CDR1 is MNHEY and CDR2 is SMNVEV (reference sequence). V was clipped by 3 bases and J by 2 bases; unmatched bases: 5. CDR3 amino acids: CASSLSLAGTYEQYF. The CDR3 DNA reads TGTGCCAGCAGTTTGTCCCTAGCGGGGACCTACGAGCAGTACTTC.

The V call is TRBV13, the J call TRBJ2-3, with 14 bases aligning to TRBD2. V shed 4 bases and J 4 bases; nucleotides not matched to a gene: 7. Germline V gene sequence: CDR1 PRHDT, CDR2 FYEKMQ (reference sequence). The CDR3 has 17 amino acids. The CDR3 sequence: CASSSGLAGVFADTQYF. In DNA form, the CDR3 reads TGTGCCAGCAGCTCGGGACTAGCGGGAGTATTCGCAGATACGCAGTATTTT.

The chain has TRBV4-3 and TRBJ1-3; a weak D match, TRBD1 (6 bases). Trimming left V 0 bases short and J 4 bases short, with 13 bases between. The CDR3 totals 16 residues. Germline loops: CDR1 LGHNA, CDR2 YSLEER. CDR3 region: CASSQDPRGLGNTIYF. The CDR3 nucleotides read TGCGCCAGCAGCCAAGATCCCAGGGGATTAGGAAACACCATATATTTT.

The genes are TRBV4-2 and TRBJ1-2; D may be TRBD1 (5 bases). CDR1 is LGHNA and CDR2 is YNFKEQ in the germline V gene. V lost 0 bases to trimming and J lost 7 bases, with 12 bases between them. The CDR3 is 14 amino acids. DNA of the CDR3: TGTGCCAGCAGCCAAGATCCAGGGTCAAGTGGCTACACCTTC. Translating gives CASSQDPGSSGYTF.

The chain employs TRBV19 and TRBJ1-5, with 7 positions matching TRBD1. The length of the CDR3 is 13 residues. Trimming cost V 5 bases and J 3 bases; bases outside gene matches: 1. Per germline, CDR1 LNHDA and CDR2 SQIVND (reference sequence). The CDR3 region is CASSGTVNQPQHF. CDR3 sequence (DNA): TGTGCCAGTAGTGGGACAGTCAATCAGCCCCAGCATTTT.

The chain couples TRBV5-1 to TRBJ2-7, with D possibly TRBD2 on 5 matching bases. The germline CDR1 and CDR2 sequences are SGHRS and YFSETQ. V was clipped by 0 bases and J by 4 bases, with 11 bases between them. This CDR3 region has 14 residues. The CDR3 is CASSLEGERYEQYF. The CDR3 region has the DNA TGCGCCAGCAGCTTGGAGGGAGAGCGATACGAGCAGTACTTC.